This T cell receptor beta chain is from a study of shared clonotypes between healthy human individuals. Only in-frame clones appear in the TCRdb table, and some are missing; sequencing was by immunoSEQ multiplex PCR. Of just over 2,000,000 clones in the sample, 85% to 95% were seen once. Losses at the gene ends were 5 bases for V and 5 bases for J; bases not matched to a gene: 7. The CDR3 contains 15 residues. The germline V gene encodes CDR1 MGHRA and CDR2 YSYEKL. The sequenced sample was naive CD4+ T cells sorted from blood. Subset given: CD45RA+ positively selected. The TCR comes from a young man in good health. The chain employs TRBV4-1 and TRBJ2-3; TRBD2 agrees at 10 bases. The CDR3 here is CASSSSGGVVDTQYF. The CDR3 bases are TGCGCCAGCAGCTCCAGCGGGGGGGTTGTAGATACGCAGTATTTT.